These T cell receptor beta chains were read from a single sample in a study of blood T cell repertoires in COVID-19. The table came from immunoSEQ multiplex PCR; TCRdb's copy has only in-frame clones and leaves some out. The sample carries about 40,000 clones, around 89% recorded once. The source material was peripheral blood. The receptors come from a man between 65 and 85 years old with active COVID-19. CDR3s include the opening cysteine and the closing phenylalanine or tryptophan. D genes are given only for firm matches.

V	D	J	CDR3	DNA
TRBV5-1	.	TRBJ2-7	CASSLTGTFSYEQYF	TGCGCCAGCAGCTTGACAGGGACATTCTCCTACGAGCAGTACTTC
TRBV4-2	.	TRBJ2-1	CASSQDRGRNEQFF	TGTGCCAGCAGCCAAGATCGAGGTCGAAATGAGCAGTTCTTC
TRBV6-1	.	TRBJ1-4	CASSERVGRRPNEKLFF	TGTGCCAGCAGTGAAAGGGTTGGGAGACGGCCGAATGAAAAACTGTTTTTT
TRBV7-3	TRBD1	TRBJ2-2	CASSSGQGANTGELFF	TGTGCCAGCAGCTCAGGACAGGGGGCTAACACCGGGGAGCTGTTTTTT
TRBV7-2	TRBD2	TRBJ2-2	CASSLAIAGGTGELFF	TGTGCCAGCAGCTTAGCGATAGCGGGGGGTACCGGGGAGCTGTTTTTT
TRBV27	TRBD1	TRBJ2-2	CASTYGQDANTGELFF	TGTGCCAGCACCTACGGACAGGACGCGAACACCGGGGAGCTGTTTTTT
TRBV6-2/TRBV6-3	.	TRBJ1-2	CASSYGSGDGYTF	TGTGCCAGCAGTTACGGGTCAGGGGATGGCTACACCTTC
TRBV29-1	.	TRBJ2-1	CSVYDRTSSYNEQFF	TGCAGCGTTTACGACAGAACGAGCTCCTACAATGAGCAGTTCTTC
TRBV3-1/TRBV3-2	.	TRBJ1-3	CASSQRLSSGNTIYF	TGTGCCAGCAGCCAGCGACTGTCCTCTGGAAACACCATATATTTT
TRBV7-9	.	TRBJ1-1	CASSLQTGPNTEAFF	TGTGCCAGCAGCTTACAGACAGGACCGAACACTGAAGCTTTCTTT
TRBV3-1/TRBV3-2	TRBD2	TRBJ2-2	CASSPSSGTGGELFF	TGTGCCAGCAGCCCATCTAGCGGGACCGGCGGGGAGCTGTTTTTT